The 8 T cell receptor beta chains below all came from one sample that was sequenced in a study of control samples from healthy donors and cancer patients (dated by TCRdb to about 2020). To prepare the library, the immunoSEQ multiplex PCR assay was applied. Not all clones reach the TCRdb copy of this immuneACCESS table, which keeps in-frame sequences only. Checked studies attribute under half of the gap to unresolved V genes and leave the rest unexplained. This sample lists 130,000 or so clones; around 94% were detected once. The top ten clonotypes cover approximately 15% of the sample. Material for sequencing was PBMCs. These receptors originate from a man aged 60 to 69 with colorectal cancer.

This rearrangement joins TRBV7-9 to TRBJ2-3; unclear D gene. The V and J ends lost 2 bases and 3 bases respectively, with 9 bases between them. CDR3 size: 14 residues. Per germline, CDR1 SEHNR and CDR2 FQNEAQ (reference sequence). CDR3 amino acids: CASSLQPGTDTQYF. In DNA, the CDR3 is TGTGCCAGCAGCTTACAACCTGGGACAGATACGCAGTATTTT.

This chain connects TRBV2 to TRBJ1-6, with 9 bases aligning to TRBD1. Germline V CDR1 and CDR2: SNHLY, FYNNEI. V lost 7 bases to trimming and J lost 7 bases; unmatched junction nucleotides: 8. CDR3 size: 15 residues. In DNA form, the CDR3 reads TGTGCCAGCAACGAGGGACAGGGCGCGAATTCACCCCTCCACTTT. It encodes CASNEGQGANSPLHF.

The chain links TRBV30 to TRBJ1-1, with D unresolved. Trimming cost V 1 base and J 6 bases, with 12 bases left between them. The CDR3 extends over 13 amino acids. The germline V gene has CDR1 GTSNPN and CDR2 SVGIG (reference sequence). CDR3 protein: CAWSGPLTAEAFF. DNA of the CDR3: TGTGCCTGGAGTGGACCCTTGACGGCTGAAGCTTTCTTT.

This chain joins TRBV24-1 and TRBJ2-5; D may correspond to TRBD1 or TRBD2 (6 bases each). Between the trimmed V and J ends, which lost 2 bases and 5 bases, there was a span of 11 bases. Germline CDR1 KGHDR, CDR2 SFDVKD. There are 14 residues in the CDR3. The CDR3 sequence: CATSDSGAWETQYF. The CDR3, as DNA: TGTGCCACCAGTGATTCGGGGGCTTGGGAGACCCAGTACTTC.

The rearrangement uses TRBV11-2 and TRBJ2-5; 9 bases align to TRBD1. The CDR3 consists of 15 residues. Germline CDR1 is SGHAT and CDR2 is FQNNGV. After removal of 5 bases from V and 4 bases from J, the junction contained 8 bases not matched to a gene. The CDR3 nucleotides are TGTGCCAGCAGCCCTGGGACAGGGTTCGGAGAGACCCAGTACTTC. The encoded protein is CASSPGTGFGETQYF.

The chain combines TRBV4-2 with TRBJ1-2; D is ambiguous. The CDR3 is 14 residues long. Trimming shortened V by 0 bases and J by 5 bases, and 10 bases separated the two germline ends. Germline-derived CDR1 and CDR2 are LGHNA and YNFKEQ. The DNA for the CDR3 is TGTGCCAGCAGCCAAGATCGGGCTGATTATGGCTACACCTTC. Residues: CASSQDRADYGYTF.

The V gene is TRBV10-2, the J gene TRBJ2-2; either TRBD1 or TRBD2 may supply D (6 bases each). Trimming pared 5 bases from V and 0 bases from J, leaving 16 bases between. The germline V gene has CDR1 WSHSY and CDR2 SAAADI. The CDR3 length is 17 residues. CDR3 protein: CASSSPRGAANTGELFF. As DNA, the CDR3 is TGCGCCAGCAGTTCCCCTAGGGGGGCCGCGAACACCGGGGAGCTGTTTTTT.

A few counts support this clone. The V call is TRBV12-3 or TRBV12-4, the J call TRBJ2-7, with unresolved D. The V end was cut by 2 bases, the J end by 2 bases, with 1 base between. CDR3 length: 11 amino acids. CDR3 loop: CASSLTYEQYF. CDR3 in DNA: TGTGCCAGCAGTTTAACCTACGAGCAGTACTTC.